These 30 T cell receptor beta chains were sequenced from one sample in a study of T-cell reconstitution after alpha-beta-depleted transplantation in children. Preparation of the TCRbeta library was carried out with unique molecular identifiers. MiXCR, applied by TCRdb to the PCR reads, yields one record per CDR3 protein. The sample shows 250,000 to 350,000 distinct CDR3 sequences, about a tenth of them seen only once. This specimen was PBMCs from the stem cell graft donor, taken from the stem cell graft. These receptors came from a human donor who donated a stem cell graft to a child with SCID.

This clonotype was picked up a small number of times. The chain uses TRBV12-3 or TRBV12-4 and TRBJ2-3; D is ambiguous. This CDR3 has 12 amino acids. With 2 bases removed from V and 4 bases from J, the gap between germline ends came to 4 bases. CDR3 sequence: CASSLNADTQYF. CDR3 bases: TGTGCCAGCAGTTTAAACGCAGATACGCAGTATTTT.

This clonotype was counted only a few times. The chain recombines TRBV24-1 with TRBJ2-2, with D uncertain. In germline, CDR1 is KGHDR, CDR2 SFDVKD. The CDR3 loop spans 14 amino acids. V lost 2 bases, J lost 6 bases, and 9 bases lay in between. The DNA for the CDR3 is TGTGCCACCAGTGATTCCCGGGCCCCCGGGGAGCTGTTTTTT. Translation: CATSDSRAPGELFF.

This clonotype has more than one count but fewer than ten. This rearrangement joins TRBV7-3 to TRBJ2-6; tentatively, D is TRBD1 or TRBD2 (5 bases each). Per germline, CDR1 SGHTA and CDR2 FQGTGA. This CDR3 region has 17 residues. The V end lost 5 bases, the J end lost 1 base, and 15 bases lay between the germline ends. The DNA for the CDR3 is TGTGCCAGCAGCCAGGGCCGGGGTAAATCTGGGGCCAACGTCCTGACTTTC. Translated: CASSQGRGKSGANVLTF. The full variable domain, rest sourced from reference TRBV7-3 and TRBJ2-6, is GAGVSQTPSNKVTEKGKYVELRCDPISGHTALYWYRQSLGQGPEFLIYFQGTGAADDSGLPNDRFFAVRPEGSVSTLKIQRTERGDSAVYLCASSQGRGKSGANVLTFGAGSRLTVL.

A few counts support this clonotype. V gene TRBV13 combines with J gene TRBJ2-7, with D possibly matching TRBD1 (5 bases). Trimming shortened V by 2 bases and J by 3 bases, and 8 bases separated the two germline ends. Germline CDR1 reads PRHDT; CDR2 reads FYEKMQ (reference sequence). The CDR3 consists of 13 residues. Written as DNA, the CDR3 is TGTGCCAGCAGCTTAAACAGGCGCTACGAGCAGTACTTC. Protein: CASSLNRRYEQYF.

This clonotype was recorded a few times. The V and J genes are TRBV5-4 and TRBJ2-7; D possibly uses TRBD1 or TRBD2 (5 bases each). The CDR3 extends over 13 amino acids. Germline V gene lookup returns CDR1 SGHNT and CDR2 YYREEE (reference sequence). V was trimmed by 5 bases and J by 0 bases, leaving 9 bases between them. CDR3 residues: CASRGPSSYEQYF. The CDR3 region has the DNA TGTGCCAGCAGGGGACCAAGCTCCTACGAGCAGTACTTC.

About this clonotype itself: Mismatch with germline at one junction end may stem from a read error. The chain combines TRBV4-1 with TRBJ2-4; D is possibly TRBD1 (5 bases). The germline V gene encodes CDR1 MGHRA and CDR2 YSYEKL. This CDR3 is built from 16 residues. The CDR3 DNA reads TGCGCCAGCAGCATCTCCGCCGGCGGCCCGTCGGACATTCACTACTTC. This codes for CASSISAGGPSDIHYF.

This clonotype appeared many times. The V call is TRBV15, the J call TRBJ2-2; no clear D gene. CDR1 is LNHNV, CDR2 YYDKDF, per germline (reference sequence). The CDR3 extends over 14 amino acids. With 2 bases removed from V and 6 bases from J, the gap between germline ends came to 10 bases. CDR3 loop: CATSRLGTSGELFF. Here the CDR3 DNA reads TGTGCCACCAGCAGATTAGGCACGTCCGGGGAGCTGTTTTTT.

This clonotype was detected many times. This chain joins TRBV12-3 or TRBV12-4 and TRBJ1-5, with D tentatively TRBD1 (5 bases). The ends were cut back, 6 bases at V and 0 bases at J, with 9 bases in the middle. This CDR3 is 14 amino acids long. In DNA form, the CDR3 reads TGTGCCAGCAGCTGGGGGGGTAGCAATCAGCCCCAGCATTTT. Translating gives CASSWGGSNQPQHF.

The chain uses TRBV10-3 and TRBJ1-1, with D possibly TRBD1 on 5 matching bases. The CDR3 consists of 14 residues. V was cut by 1 base and J by 3 bases, with 9 bases left in between. Germline V gives CDR1 ENHRY, CDR2 SYGVKD. Here the CDR3 reads CAISEWQGDTEAFF. Written as DNA, the CDR3 is TGTGCCATCAGTGAGTGGCAGGGAGACACTGAAGCTTTCTTT.

There are many counts of this clonotype. The V call is TRBV5-1, the J call TRBJ2-7; D not resolved. In germline, CDR1 is SGHRS, CDR2 YFSETQ. V dropped 0 bases and J dropped 2 bases, with 15 bases sitting between them. The CDR3 runs 16 residues. This chain's CDR3 is CASSLDGTNKAYEQYF. The CDR3 coding sequence is TGCGCCAGCAGCTTGGACGGTACGAATAAAGCCTACGAGCAGTACTTC.

This clonotype was counted at least ten times. This CDR3 reads CASSVEYGLGYHEQFF. The CDR3 coding sequence is TGTGCCAGCAGTGTAGAATATGGACTAGGATATCATGAGCAGTTCTTC. The chain recombines TRBV6-4 with TRBJ2-1; 7 nucleotides match TRBD2. CDR1 and CDR2 from the germline V gene are MRHNA and SNTAGT. The CDR3 sequence is 16 residues long. Trimming cost V 4 bases and J 8 bases; bases outside gene matches: 14.

This clonotype was seen many times. This chain links TRBV12-3 or TRBV12-4 with TRBJ1-4; 7 bases align to TRBD1. The CDR3 has 14 amino acids. J lost 2 bases, V lost 5 bases, and 2 bases had no gene match. CDR3 sequence reads: CASSDRVTNEKLFF. In DNA form, the CDR3 reads TGTGCCAGCAGTGACAGGGTTACTAATGAAAAACTGTTTTTT.

A few counts support this clonotype. The chain uses TRBV3-1 and TRBJ1-4; possible D gene TRBD1, 5 bases. The CDR3 sequence is 15 residues long. V shed 6 bases and J shed 8 bases, with 19 bases lying between them. CDR1 and CDR2 (germline): LGHDT, YNNKEL (reference sequence). CDR3 in DNA: TGTGCCAGCAGGTCCCGGGGGGTACCGAAGGAAAAACTGTTTTTT. This translates into CASRSRGVPKEKLFF.

This clonotype was seen only a few times. The chain uses TRBV5-6 and TRBJ1-1, with D tentatively TRBD1 (6 bases). This CDR3 contains 12 residues. V lost 5 bases and J 13 bases, leaving 18 bases between the germline ends. From germline, CDR1 is SGHDT and CDR2 YYEEEE. The CDR3 protein is CASSLGRIGGFF. The CDR3 DNA is TGTGCCAGCAGTTTAGGACGGATAGGGGGTTTCTTT.

This clonotype was counted at least ten times. This chain uses TRBV2 with TRBJ2-1; 7 nucleotides align to TRBD2. The junction had 3 bases not matched to a gene; V was cut back by 4 bases and J by 3 bases. This CDR3 region has 14 residues. Germline CDR1 and CDR2: SNHLY and FYNNEI. The CDR3 DNA reads TGTGCCAGCAGTGTTTCGGGGGGCTACAATGAGCAGTTCTTC. Translation gives CASSVSGGYNEQFF.

The chain uses TRBV14 and TRBJ2-7; TRBD2 is a possible D gene (7 bases). V was cut by 0 bases and J by 6 bases, with 12 bases left in between. The germline V gene has CDR1 SGHDN and CDR2 FVKESK. CDR3 length equals 14 residues. The CDR3 DNA reads as TGTGCCAGCAGCCAAGATGCGGGGGCCGGCGAGCAGTACTTC. Translated, it gives CASSQDAGAGEQYF.

This clonotype has only a few counts. This rearrangement joins TRBV25-1 to TRBJ2-7, with 7 bases aligning to TRBD1. Germline CDR1 reads MGHDK; CDR2 reads SYGVNS. This CDR3 is 15 amino acids long. V gave up 8 bases and J gave up 2 bases; unmatched junction bases: 12. CDR3 DNA: TGTGCCAGCGGGACCTTGGGGACAGAAACCTACGAGCAGTACTTC. This gives the protein CASGTLGTETYEQYF.

J is TRBJ2-3 and V is TRBV20-1; possibly TRBD2 for D (7 bases). V was trimmed by 0 bases and J by 4 bases, leaving 17 bases between them. This CDR3 region has 16 residues. Germline CDR1 DFQATT, CDR2 SNEGSKA (reference sequence). The CDR3 is CSARDSVGGHADTQYF. For the CDR3, the DNA is TGCAGTGCTAGAGATTCTGTGGGGGGGCACGCAGATACGCAGTATTTT.

Comments on this clonotype: Mismatch with germline at one junction end may stem from a read error. V usage is TRBV4-2 and J usage is TRBJ1-2; no firm D call. In germline, CDR1 is LGHNA, CDR2 YNFKEQ. This CDR3 has 15 residues. The chain's CDR3 is CASSQDTGSNSGYTF. The CDR3 nucleotides are TGTGCCAGCAGCCAAGATACTGGGTCCAACTCTGGCTACACCTTC.

The chain links TRBV12-3 or TRBV12-4 to TRBJ2-3, with D tentatively TRBD1 or TRBD2 (5 bases each). The CDR3 spans 14 residues. Between the trimmed V and J ends, which lost 5 bases and 1 base, there was a span of 10 bases. CDR3 DNA: TGTGCCAGCAGTCTGGGACGTCGCACAGATACGCAGTATTTT. The encoded protein is CASSLGRRTDTQYF.

The chain couples TRBV27 to TRBJ2-3; TRBD2 matches at 10 bases. The CDR3 covers 17 residues. The V gene's germline CDR1 is MNHEY and CDR2 SMNVEV (reference sequence). Trimming took 4 bases from V and 3 from J; bases not matched to a gene: 10. Here the CDR3 DNA reads TGTGCCAGCAGTTCACCGACAGCGGGGGGGTTGACAGATACGCAGTATTTT. Amino acid sequence: CASSSPTAGGLTDTQYF.

There are a few counts of this clonotype. The rearrangement links TRBV5-8 to TRBJ1-5; D gene ambiguous. V gave up 2 bases and J gave up 6 bases, with 9 bases separating them. Looked up from germline, CDR1 is SGHTS and CDR2 is YDEGEE. There are 13 residues in the CDR3. The CDR3, as DNA: TGTGCCAGCAGCTTAGAAAAGAGTCAGCCCCAGCATTTT. This translates into CASSLEKSQPQHF.

The chain carries TRBV4-1 and TRBJ2-6, with D tentatively TRBD2 (6 bases). CDR3 length: 13 residues. V gave up 8 bases and J gave up 12 bases, with 17 bases separating them. Germline CDR1 MGHRA, CDR2 YSYEKL. The CDR3 spells CASGRGPTSVLTF. As DNA, the CDR3 is TGCGCCAGCGGAAGGGGTCCGACTAGCGTCCTGACTTTC.

This clonotype was picked up a small number of times. The chain couples TRBV12-3 or TRBV12-4 to TRBJ2-1; 8 bases map to TRBD2. CDR3 length: 15 residues. V lost 7 bases, J lost 2 bases, and 7 bases stayed unmatched. DNA of the CDR3: TGTGCCAGCAAGGGTGCGGGGGGCACCTACAATGAGCAGTTCTTC. Translated, it gives CASKGAGGTYNEQFF.

The CDR3 DNA follows: TGTGCCAGCTCACCACCGTCCTCTGGGGCCAACGTCCTGACTTTC. Its translation: CASSPPSSGANVLTF. The chain employs TRBV18 and TRBJ2-6; D ambiguous. This CDR3 region has 15 residues. V was clipped by 0 bases and J by 0 bases, with 3 bases between them. The germline CDR1 and CDR2 sequences are KGHSH and LQKENI.

This clonotype has more than one count but fewer than ten. The gene calls are TRBV7-9 and TRBJ2-7; 9 bases map to TRBD1. CDR1 and CDR2 (germline): SEHNR, FQNEAQ (reference sequence). The CDR3 consists of 15 residues. J gave up 2 bases and V 1 base, and 3 bases lay outside the gene matches. The CDR3 protein is CASSLEGQGPYEQYF. In DNA, the CDR3 is TGTGCCAGCAGCTTAGAAGGACAGGGGCCCTACGAGCAGTACTTC.

The chain joins TRBV11-2 to TRBJ1-1; a weak D match, TRBD1 (5 bases). V was clipped by 3 bases and J by 1 base, with 15 bases between them. The CDR3 extends over 16 amino acids. In germline, CDR1 is SGHAT, CDR2 FQNNGV. CDR3 sequence: CASSLGLWRGNTEAFF. The CDR3 region has the DNA TGTGCCAGCAGCTTGGGTTTATGGAGGGGGAACACTGAAGCTTTCTTT. The whole variable domain, filled in from reference TRBV11-2 and TRBJ1-1, reads EAGVAQSPRYKIIEKRQSVAFWCNPISGHATLYWYQQILGQGPKLLIQFQNNGVVDDSQLPKDRFSAERLKGVDSTLKIQPAKLEDSAVYLCASSLGLWRGNTEAFFGQGTRLTVV.

This clonotype has a count of ten or more. V is TRBV18 and J is TRBJ1-2; TRBD1 might be the D (6 bases). The CDR3 extends over 13 amino acids. V was clipped by 1 base and J by 3 bases, with 6 bases between them. Germline-derived CDR1 and CDR2 are KGHSH and LQKENI. CDR3 sequence (DNA): TGTGCCAGCTCACCACAGGGGGACTATGGCTACACCTTC. Translating it yields CASSPQGDYGYTF.

About this clonotype itself: It is likely a read error, because the conserved phenylalanine at the end of the CDR3 is missing. The rearrangement joins TRBV9 to TRBJ2-1; D is possibly TRBD2 (7 bases). Trimming took off 0 bases at V and 0 bases at J, with 13 bases between the two ends. There are 17 residues in the CDR3. CDR1 and CDR2 (germline): SGDLS, YYNGEE. The CDR3 region has the DNA TGTGCCAGCAGCGTAGGTGGGGGGGCGGCCTCCTACAATGAGCAGTTCTTA. Protein product: CASSVGGGAASYNEQFL.

The rearrangement links TRBV12-3 or TRBV12-4 to TRBJ2-3, with 7 bases lining up with TRBD1. CDR3 size: 16 residues. The V and J ends lost 1 base and 7 bases, in that order; junction bases with no gene match: 11. The DNA of the CDR3 is TGTGCCAGCAGTTTAGGGGGGACAGTCCAACAAAATACGCAGTATTTT. This gives the protein CASSLGGTVQQNTQYF.